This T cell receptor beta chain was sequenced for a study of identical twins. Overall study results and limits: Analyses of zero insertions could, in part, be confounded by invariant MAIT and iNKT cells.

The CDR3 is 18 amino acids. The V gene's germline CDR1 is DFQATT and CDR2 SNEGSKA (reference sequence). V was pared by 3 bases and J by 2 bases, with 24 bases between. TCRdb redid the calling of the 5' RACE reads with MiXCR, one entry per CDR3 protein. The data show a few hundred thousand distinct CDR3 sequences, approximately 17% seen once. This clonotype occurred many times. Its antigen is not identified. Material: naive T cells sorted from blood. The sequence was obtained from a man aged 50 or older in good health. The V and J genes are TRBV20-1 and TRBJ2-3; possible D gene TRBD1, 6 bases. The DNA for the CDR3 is TGCAGTGCTAGCGCAGGGGACATCATGGTTGCCCACACAGATACGCAGTATTTT. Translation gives CSASAGDIMVAHTDTQYF.